This passage covers 5 T cell receptor beta chains from one sample sequenced in a study of T cell changes during pregnancy in multiple sclerosis (dated by TCRdb to about 2019). Receptor amplification or capture employed the immunoSEQ multiplex PCR assay. The clones in this table, taken by TCRdb from immuneACCESS, are in-frame only. Not every clone is retained; where verified, under half of the shortfall comes from an unresolved V gene, and the cause of the rest is unknown. The sample table holds 70,000 to 100,000 clones, of which 85% to 95% were seen once. About 2% of the sample comes from the top ten. The input for sequencing was peripheral blood, taken in the third trimester of pregnancy. Every receptor here comes from a female donor with multiple sclerosis, enrolled in a pregnancy study.

The CDR3 is CAWSRSGRDYNEQFF. The DNA of the CDR3 is TGTGCCTGGAGTCGATCGGGTCGCGATTACAATGAGCAGTTCTTC. The genes are TRBV30 and TRBJ2-1; D ambiguous. Trimming took 2 bases from V and 4 from J, leaving 15 bases between them. This CDR3 spans 15 amino acids. Germline V CDR1 and CDR2: GTSNPN, SVGIG (reference sequence).

The chain has TRBV7-3 and TRBJ2-2; TRBD1 agrees at 10 bases. After removal of 5 bases from V and 2 bases from J, the junction contained 8 bases not matched to a gene. Per the germline V gene, CDR1 is SGHTA and CDR2 is FQGTGA. The CDR3 has 17 residues. CDR3 nucleotide sequence: TGTGCCAGCAGCCCGCTAGGACAGGGGGGAAACACCGGGGAGCTGTTTTTT. Its translation: CASSPLGQGGNTGELFF.

The chain couples TRBV28 to TRBJ2-1, with 13 bases aligning to TRBD2. Germline CDR1 and CDR2: MDHEN and SYDVKM. The CDR3 totals 14 residues. Unmatched junction bases numbered 6, after V lost 7 bases and J lost 9 bases. This CDR3 reads CASTDTSGRGEQFF. For the CDR3, the DNA is TGTGCCAGCACCGATACTAGCGGGAGGGGTGAGCAGTTCTTC.

The J gene is TRBJ2-7, the V gene TRBV15, with 7 bases fitting TRBD2. Germline lookup yields CDR1 LNHNV and CDR2 YYDKDF (reference sequence). J gave up 1 base and V 3 bases, and 3 bases lay outside the gene matches. The CDR3 loop spans 14 amino acids. CDR3 coding DNA: TGTGCCACCAGCAGTGCCGGGAGGTCCTACGAGCAGTACTTC. Its translation: CATSSAGRSYEQYF.

This rearrangement joins TRBV6-5 to TRBJ2-4; D is possibly TRBD2 (6 bases). Per germline, CDR1 MNHEY and CDR2 SVGAGI. The ends were cut back, 5 bases at V and 0 bases at J, with 11 bases in the middle. This CDR3 region has 15 residues. DNA of the CDR3: TGTGCCAGCAGTGGTCCGGGACTAGCCAAAAACATTCAGTACTTC. Its translation is CASSGPGLAKNIQYF.